A single sample is the source of the 32 T cell receptor beta chains below, sequenced in a study of Ad26.COV2.S vaccination and SARS-CoV-2 variants. As to treatment: roughly 20 received Ad26.COV2.S at low or high dose, single or two shots; roughly 5 received placebo; per-sample allocation not given. Samples analyzed were those drawn on day 63 after the first vaccine or placebo injection. The assay was immunoSEQ multiplex PCR, and TCRdb's table has in-frame clones only and misses some. The profile shows 400,000 or so clones, approximately 86% of them singletons. Specimen: peripheral blood, collected in a trial of Ad26.COV2.S vaccine versus placebo. These TCRs come from a person aged 18-65 years who received the Ad26.COV2.S COVID-19 vaccine or a placebo.

The chain combines TRBV5-8 with TRBJ1-1; unclear D gene. CDR1 and CDR2 (germline): SGHTS, YDEGEE. Trimming left V 4 bases short and J 5 bases short, with 6 bases between. This CDR3 spans 11 amino acids. In DNA form, the CDR3 reads TGTGCCAGCAGCCCCGAAACTGAAGCTTTCTTT. Translating gives CASSPETEAFF.

This chain joins TRBV13 and TRBJ1-1, with D perhaps TRBD1 (6 bases). This CDR3 is 17 amino acids long. Trimming took off 7 bases at V and 0 bases at J, with 21 bases between the two ends. CDR1 is PRHDT and CDR2 is FYEKMQ in the germline V gene (reference sequence). CDR3: CASKWDSPEGVNTEAFF. In DNA form, the CDR3 reads TGTGCCAGCAAATGGGACTCTCCGGAGGGGGTGAACACTGAAGCTTTCTTT. Complete variable domain (other parts from reference TRBV13 and TRBJ1-1): AAGVIQSPRHLIKEKRETATLKCYPIPRHDTVYWYQQGPGQDPQFLISFYEKMQSDKGSIPDRFSAQQFSDYHSELNMSSLELGDSALYFCASKWDSPEGVNTEAFFGQGTRLTVV.

This clone was seen once. V and J are TRBV19 and TRBJ2-1; 9 bases map to TRBD2. This CDR3 contains 14 residues. In germline, CDR1 is LNHDA, CDR2 SQIVND (reference sequence). Unmatched junction bases numbered 6, after V lost 7 bases and J lost 5 bases. CDR3 DNA sequence: TGTGCCAGTAACCTAGCGGGGATAGACAATGAGCAGTTCTTC. Translation gives CASNLAGIDNEQFF.

The chain recombines TRBV6-2 or TRBV6-3 with TRBJ2-6; unclear D gene. The ends were cut back, 2 bases at V and 0 bases at J, with 5 bases in the middle. Germline V lookup: CDR1 MNHEY, CDR2 SVGEGT. This CDR3 comprises 15 residues. CDR3 DNA: TGTGCCAGCAGTTACGGGCTCTCTGGGGCCAACGTCCTGACTTTC. Translation gives CASSYGLSGANVLTF.

The chain joins TRBV6-2 or TRBV6-3 to TRBJ2-4; perhaps TRBD1 as D (5 bases). Trimming removed 0 bases at V and 0 bases at J, with 9 bases between. This CDR3 has 16 amino acids. Germline CDR1 MNHEY, CDR2 SVGEGT. The CDR3 protein is CASSYSDTLAKNIQYF. CDR3 bases: TGTGCCAGCAGTTACTCGGACACCTTAGCCAAAAACATTCAGTACTTC.

The chain joins TRBV6-5 to TRBJ1-2; 7 bases fit TRBD1. Germline V CDR1 and CDR2: MNHEY, SVGAGI. This CDR3 spans 13 amino acids. V gave up 6 bases and J gave up 1 base; unmatched junction bases: 2. In DNA, the CDR3 is TGTGCCAGCAGAAGGGACAGTAACTATGGCTACACCTTC. It yields the protein CASRRDSNYGYTF.

The chain links TRBV18 to TRBJ1-3, with TRBD1 identical over 8 bases. The V gene end was trimmed by 1 base and the J gene end by 0 bases; junction bases not matched to a gene: 8. Germline values: CDR1 KGHSH, CDR2 LQKENI. The CDR3 length is 18 residues. The CDR3 bases are TGTGCCAGCTCACCACTAGACAGGGGCCTGTACTCTGGAAACACCATATATTTT. Protein: CASSPLDRGLYSGNTIYF.

The V gene is TRBV5-4, the J gene TRBJ1-1; a weak D match, TRBD1 (5 bases). Deletions cut 0 bases from V and 4 bases from J, with 10 bases between. Germline V gene lookup returns CDR1 SGHNT and CDR2 YYREEE (reference sequence). The CDR3 is made up of 14 amino acids. The CDR3 is CASSLGTLGTEAFF. The CDR3 nucleotides read TGTGCCAGCAGCTTGGGGACACTCGGCACTGAAGCTTTCTTT.

V usage is TRBV3-1 (or the pseudogene TRBV3-2) and J usage is TRBJ2-7; no firm D call. The CDR3 is 11 residues long. Germline V CDR1 and CDR2: LGHDT, YNNKEL (reference sequence). Trimming pared 3 bases from V and 4 bases from J, leaving 4 bases between. The CDR3: CASSQVYEQYF. The CDR3 bases are TGTGCCAGCAGCCAGGTTTACGAGCAGTACTTC.

The CDR3 here is CASSLGRAGGTYNEQFF. Written as DNA, the CDR3 is TGCGCCAGCAGCTTGGGGCGGGCCGGGGGAACCTACAATGAGCAGTTCTTC. The V gene is TRBV5-1, the J gene TRBJ2-1, with D perhaps TRBD2 (6 bases). The V end was cut by 0 bases, the J end by 2 bases, with 15 bases between. The CDR3 contains 17 residues. CDR1 is SGHRS and CDR2 is YFSETQ in the germline V gene.

V gene TRBV12-5 combines with J gene TRBJ1-2, with 7 bases that match TRBD1. In germline, CDR1 is LGHNT, CDR2 FRNRAP. This CDR3 has 14 residues. Trimming took 4 bases from V and 8 from J; bases not matched to a gene: 10. CDR3 loop: CASGWQTGIGGYTF. The CDR3 DNA follows: TGTGCTAGTGGTTGGCAGACAGGGATCGGCGGCTACACCTTC.

The rearrangement links TRBV27 to TRBJ1-4; tentative D call: TRBD1 (6 bases). Germline V gene data show CDR1 as MNHEY and CDR2 as SMNVEV (reference sequence). The CDR3 extends over 14 amino acids. The germline V and J ends were trimmed by 6 bases and 4 bases, with 12 bases remaining between them. The CDR3 DNA is TGTGCCAGCAGCCGACAGGATAGTAATGAAAAACTGTTTTTT. The encoded protein is CASSRQDSNEKLFF.

The J gene is TRBJ1-6, the V gene TRBV4-1, with D tentatively TRBD1 (6 bases). V was cut by 4 bases and J by 0 bases, with 10 bases left in between. CDR3 length: 16 residues. Germline lookup yields CDR1 MGHRA and CDR2 YSYEKL. The CDR3 is CASSLGQSSYNSPLHF. CDR3 nucleotides: TGCGCCAGCAGCCTTGGACAGAGCTCCTATAATTCACCCCTCCACTTT.

The chain uses TRBV27 and TRBJ1-6, with D hard to call. The CDR3 consists of 18 residues. Trimming removed 0 bases at V and 0 bases at J, with 12 bases between. The germline CDR1 and CDR2 sequences are MNHEY and SMNVEV (reference sequence). The CDR3 sequence is CASSLSSWYSSYNSPLHF. DNA for the CDR3: TGTGCCAGCAGTTTATCGTCATGGTACAGCTCCTATAATTCACCCCTCCACTTT.

The rearrangement joins TRBV4-3 to TRBJ2-1, with TRBD2 identical over 9 bases. Germline V gene lookup returns CDR1 LGHNA and CDR2 YSLEER. The J segment lost 6 bases and the V segment lost 0 bases, leaving 6 bases of the junction unmatched. There are 16 residues in the CDR3. The chain's CDR3 is CASSQDKGLAFNEQFF. For the CDR3, the DNA is TGCGCCAGCAGCCAAGATAAGGGACTAGCCTTCAATGAGCAGTTCTTC.

The V call is TRBV6-5, the J call TRBJ2-7, with unresolved D. Germline V gene sequence: CDR1 MNHEY, CDR2 SVGAGI. The V end lost 2 bases, the J end lost 1 base, and 9 bases lay between the germline ends. The CDR3 loop spans 14 amino acids. The CDR3 is CASSYAGRSYEQYF. The CDR3 nucleotides read TGTGCCAGCAGTTACGCTGGCAGGTCCTACGAGCAGTACTTC.

The chain is built from TRBV30 and TRBJ1-1; 7 bases agree with TRBD1. After removal of 2 bases from V and 3 bases from J, the junction contained 0 bases not matched to a gene. Germline CDR1 is GTSNPN and CDR2 is SVGIG (reference sequence). The CDR3 length is 12 residues. The CDR3 DNA follows: TGTGCCTGGAGTACAGGGGACACTGAAGCTTTCTTT. Translated: CAWSTGDTEAFF.

The chain recombines TRBV7-2 with TRBJ2-1; D unresolved. Germline lookup yields CDR1 SGHTA and CDR2 FQGNSA. CDR3 size: 14 residues. V lost 1 base and J 4 bases, leaving 8 bases between the germline ends. The CDR3 spells CASSLGLVYNEQFF. DNA of the CDR3: TGTGCCAGCAGCTTAGGGCTAGTTTACAATGAGCAGTTCTTC.

The chain is built from TRBV7-9 and TRBJ2-6; TRBD1 matches at 9 bases. The CDR3 length is 18 residues. Germline CDR1 and CDR2: SEHNR and FQNEAQ (reference sequence). The J segment lost 3 bases and the V segment lost 3 bases, leaving 9 bases of the junction unmatched. The CDR3 is CASSFSGQGYGGANVLTF. The CDR3 region has the DNA TGTGCCAGCAGCTTTTCGGGACAGGGCTACGGTGGGGCCAACGTCCTGACTTTC.

This clone has just one count. V and J are TRBV5-6 and TRBJ1-2; D not certain. The germline V gene encodes CDR1 SGHDT and CDR2 YYEEEE. There are 14 residues in the CDR3. V dropped 1 base and J dropped 2 bases, with 9 bases sitting between them. Here the CDR3 DNA reads TGTGCCAGCAGCTTGACCGTTGGAAACTATGGCTACACCTTC. This codes for CASSLTVGNYGYTF. Full variable domain (outside the CDR3, taken from reference TRBV5-6 and TRBJ1-2): DAGVTQSPTHLIKTRGQQVTLRCSPKSGHDTVSWYQQALGQGPQFIFQYYEEEERQRGNFPDRFSGHQFPNYSSELNVNALLLGDSALYLCASSLTVGNYGYTFGSGTRLTVV.

This chain joins TRBV13 and TRBJ1-2; the D gene is possibly TRBD1 (6 bases). The V end lost 3 bases, the J end lost 10 bases, and 21 bases lay between the germline ends. CDR1 is PRHDT and CDR2 is FYEKMQ in the germline V gene (reference sequence). CDR3 length: 15 amino acids. The CDR3 region is CASSLSTGTRRDYTF. The CDR3 DNA reads as TGTGCCAGCAGCTTGTCAACCGGGACAAGGAGAGACTACACCTTC.

J is TRBJ1-2 and V is TRBV7-9; no reliable D call. Germline CDR1 reads SEHNR; CDR2 reads FQNEAQ (reference sequence). With 4 bases removed from V and 8 bases from J, the gap between germline ends came to 8 bases. This CDR3 spans 11 amino acids. In DNA form, the CDR3 reads TGTGCCAGCAGCTACCCTGACGGCTACACCTTC. Protein sequence: CASSYPDGYTF.

The rearrangement joins TRBV9 to TRBJ2-3; 13 positions match TRBD2. The CDR3 covers 16 residues. Germline V gene lookup returns CDR1 SGDLS and CDR2 YYNGEE. V dropped 4 bases and J dropped 4; count of bases not matched to a gene: 6. CDR3 region: CASSMPGTSGADTQYF. The DNA for the CDR3 is TGTGCCAGCAGCATGCCCGGGACTAGCGGGGCAGATACGCAGTATTTT. The full variable domain, with the rest looked up from reference TRBV9 and TRBJ2-3, is DSGVTQTPKHLITATGQRVTLRCSPRSGDLSVYWYQQSLDQGLQFLIQYYNGEERAKGNILERFSAQQFPDLHSELNLSSLELGDSALYFCASSMPGTSGADTQYFGPGTRLTVL.

The chain links TRBV24-1 to TRBJ2-7, with D uncertain. V shed 9 bases and J shed 0 bases, with 26 bases lying between them. Germline CDR1 is KGHDR and CDR2 is SFDVKD. The CDR3 has 18 amino acids. This CDR3 is CATGFVLRRLESSYEQYF. The CDR3 DNA sequence: TGTGCCACCGGTTTTGTTCTCCGACGGTTAGAAAGCTCCTACGAGCAGTACTTC.

Only a few counts were recorded for this clone. The rearrangement joins TRBV4-1 to TRBJ2-7; D call uncertain. V lost 4 bases to trimming and J lost 6 bases, with 19 bases between them. Germline CDR1 MGHRA, CDR2 YSYEKL. The length of the CDR3 is 15 residues. This CDR3 reads CASSRLTGSNSEQYF. The CDR3 region has the DNA TGCGCCAGCAGCCGCCTGACCGGTTCGAATAGCGAGCAGTACTTC.

The chain combines TRBV2 with TRBJ2-3; 7 bases fit TRBD1. Losses at the gene ends were 0 bases for V and 2 bases for J; bases not matched to a gene: 2. The CDR3 runs 15 residues. In germline, CDR1 is SNHLY, CDR2 FYNNEI. The CDR3 nucleotides read TGTGCCAGCAGTGAAGCGACAGGGAACACAGATACGCAGTATTTT. Translation: CASSEATGNTDTQYF. Combining the CDR3 with reference TRBV2 and TRBJ2-3 gives the whole variable domain EPEVTQTPSHQVTQMGQEVILRCVPISNHLYFYWYRQILGQKVEFLVSFYNNEISEKSEIFDDQFSVERPDGSNFTLKIRSTKLEDSAMYFCASSEATGNTDTQYFGPGTRLTVL.

J is TRBJ1-1 and V is TRBV2; 7 bases align to TRBD1. Germline trimming cut 9 bases from V and 2 bases from J; bases unmatched to any gene: 3. The CDR3 covers 12 residues. Germline V gene lookup returns CDR1 SNHLY and CDR2 FYNNEI. The CDR3 protein is CARGTVNTEAFF. The CDR3 nucleotides read TGTGCCAGGGGGACAGTCAACACTGAAGCTTTCTTT. The full variable domain, in which reference TRBV2 and TRBJ1-1 provide the parts outside the CDR3, is EPEVTQTPSHQVTQMGQEVILRCVPISNHLYFYWYRQILGQKVEFLVSFYNNEISEKSEIFDDQFSVERPDGSNFTLKIRSTKLEDSAMYFCARGTVNTEAFFGQGTRLTVV.

The genes are TRBV10-3 and TRBJ2-1, with 9 bases lining up with TRBD2. Germline V gene lookup returns CDR1 ENHRY and CDR2 SYGVKD. The CDR3 totals 16 residues. The V and J ends lost 0 bases and 3 bases, in that order; junction bases with no gene match: 3. The CDR3 here is CAISESQAGGYNEQFF. CDR3 in DNA: TGTGCCATCAGTGAGTCTCAAGCGGGGGGCTACAATGAGCAGTTCTTC.

J is TRBJ1-2 and V is TRBV18; D remains unclear. The CDR3 is 13 amino acids. V was cut by 6 bases and J by 0 bases, with 8 bases left in between. In germline, CDR1 is KGHSH, CDR2 LQKENI. The CDR3 is CASSTKANYGYTF. The CDR3 coding sequence is TGTGCCAGCTCGACAAAAGCTAACTATGGCTACACCTTC.

The CDR3 region is CASSRAQGGSTDTQYF. As DNA, the CDR3 is TGTGCCAGCAGCCGAGCCCAGGGAGGGAGCACAGATACGCAGTATTTT. This rearrangement joins TRBV3-1 (or the pseudogene TRBV3-2) to TRBJ2-3; 7 nucleotides line up with TRBD2. J lost 0 bases, V lost 4 bases, and 7 bases had no gene match. Germline loops: CDR1 LGHDT, CDR2 YNNKEL (reference sequence). The CDR3 is 16 amino acids.

The chain couples TRBV11-2 to TRBJ2-2, with D perhaps TRBD1 or TRBD2 (5 bases each). Germline values: CDR1 SGHAT, CDR2 FQNNGV. The CDR3 extends over 14 amino acids. V was pared by 0 bases and J by 6 bases, with 8 bases between. The CDR3 reads CASSLDQGPGELFF. Written as DNA, the CDR3 is TGTGCCAGCAGCTTAGATCAGGGACCCGGGGAGCTGTTTTTT.

This sequence joins TRBV6-1 and TRBJ1-5; tentative D call: TRBD1 (5 bases). CDR3 length: 14 amino acids. Trimming cost V 0 bases and J 6 bases, with 9 bases left between them. Germline V gene sequence: CDR1 MNHNS, CDR2 SASEGT. The chain's CDR3 is CASSEAGAGQPQHF. In nucleotides, the CDR3 is TGTGCCAGCAGTGAAGCCGGGGCGGGTCAGCCCCAGCATTTT.